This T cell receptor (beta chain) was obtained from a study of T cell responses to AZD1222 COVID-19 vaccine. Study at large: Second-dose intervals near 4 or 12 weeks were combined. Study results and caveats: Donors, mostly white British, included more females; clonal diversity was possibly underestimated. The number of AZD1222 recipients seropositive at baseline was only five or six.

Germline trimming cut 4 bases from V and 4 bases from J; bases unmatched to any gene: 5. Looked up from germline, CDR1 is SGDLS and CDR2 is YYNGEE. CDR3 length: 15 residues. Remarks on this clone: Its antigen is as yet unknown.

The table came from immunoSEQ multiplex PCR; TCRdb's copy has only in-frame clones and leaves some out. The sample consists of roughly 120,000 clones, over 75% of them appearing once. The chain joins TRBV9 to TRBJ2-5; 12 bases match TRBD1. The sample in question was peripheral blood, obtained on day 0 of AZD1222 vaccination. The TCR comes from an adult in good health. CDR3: CASSPWDRGRETQYF. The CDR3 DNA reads TGTGCCAGCAGCCCCTGGGACAGGGGGCGAGAGACCCAGTACTTC.